The subject of this entry is one T cell receptor beta chain. All CD8+ T cell subsets were sorted in triplicate at 300,000 cells each. Germline loops: CDR1 DFQATT, CDR2 SNEGSKA (reference sequence). The CDR3 is made up of 11 amino acids. The source of the sample is a study of CXCR3-negative and CXCR3-positive naive CD8 T cells. Preparation of TRB cDNA libraries relied on 5' RACE carrying UMI labels. TCRdb reprocessed the 5' RACE reads, with one entry per CDR3 protein and no DNA. The sample shows about 57,000 distinct CDR3 sequences, and 20% to 30% sits with its ten largest clones. This TCR was sampled from a human donor in good health. Some clones in this sample may be carry-over from other donors' samples. This chain connects TRBV20-1 to TRBJ2-5. Sequenced sample: memory CD8+ T cells from blood. CDR3 loop: CSARDGETQYF.